The 18 T cell receptor beta chains in this list originate from one sample, sequenced in a study of cytomegalovirus exposure and HLA in healthy donors. PCR amplification relied on 60 Vbeta primers (plus 13 Jbeta primers). This table comes from immunoSEQ multiplex PCR, and its TCRdb copy is limited to in-frame clones, with some not included. There are about 140,000 clones in the sample; 77% occur only once, and 1.5% to 2% lies in the top ten. What was sequenced was PBMCs. These receptors all stem from a female donor in good health and CMV-seronegative.

This chain joins TRBV5-1 and TRBJ1-1; the match to TRBD1 covers 7 bases. The CDR3 contains 15 residues. The junction had 5 bases not matched to a gene; V was cut back by 0 bases and J by 3 bases. Germline V gives CDR1 SGHRS, CDR2 YFSETQ. Written as DNA, the CDR3 is TGCGCCAGCAGCTTGGGACAGGGTAGAGACACTGAAGCTTTCTTT. It codes for CASSLGQGRDTEAFF.

This chain joins TRBV27 and TRBJ1-5; no reliable D call. V was clipped by 0 bases and J by 0 bases, with 6 bases between them. The CDR3 extends over 15 amino acids. Germline V gene sequence: CDR1 MNHEY, CDR2 SMNVEV (reference sequence). CDR3 in amino acids: CASSLSPDSNQPQHF. The CDR3 DNA reads as TGTGCCAGCAGTTTATCCCCAGATAGCAATCAGCCCCAGCATTTT.

This clone was detected only a few times. The chain is built from TRBV18 and TRBJ1-4, with no clear D. Trimming shortened V by 2 bases and J by 8 bases, and 6 bases separated the two germline ends. The CDR3 contains 12 residues. In germline, CDR1 is KGHSH, CDR2 LQKENI. The CDR3 DNA follows: TGTGCCAGCTCACCAGCCGGGGAAAAACTGTTTTTT. Protein sequence: CASSPAGEKLFF.

The J gene is TRBJ1-2, the V gene TRBV6-6; 8 positions agree with TRBD1. V was pared by 4 bases and J by 3 bases, with 7 bases of the junction left unmatched. CDR3 size: 15 residues. The V gene's germline CDR1 is MNHNY and CDR2 SVGAGI (reference sequence). CDR3 DNA: TGTGCCAGCAGTTCGCAGGGGGCGAGGGACTATGGCTACACCTTC. Translated, it gives CASSSQGARDYGYTF.

The chain joins TRBV21-1 to TRBJ1-1; TRBD1 is the table's D call and was not checked against the DNA. TRBV21-1 is designated a pseudogene. The CDR3 is 15 amino acids. DNA of the CDR3: TGTGCCAGCAGCTCCCCAGGGGGGTTTAACACTGAAGCTTTCTTT. This sequence encodes CASSSPGGFNTEAFF.

The chain combines TRBV19 with TRBJ1-1, with 7 bases aligning to TRBD1. Germline loops: CDR1 LNHDA, CDR2 SQIVND (reference sequence). The V gene end was trimmed by 5 bases and the J gene end by 1 base; junction bases not matched to a gene: 4. The CDR3 has 14 residues. The CDR3 DNA reads as TGTGCCAGTAGTGTGACAGGGCCGAACACTGAAGCTTTCTTT. The encoded protein is CASSVTGPNTEAFF.

As for this clone: One junction end disagrees with the germline gene, perhaps due to a read error. Other DNA sequences of this sample code for an identical CDR3. The chain carries TRBV4-1 and TRBJ1-1; D possibly corresponds to TRBD1 (6 bases). Per germline, CDR1 MGHRA and CDR2 YSYEKL. CDR3 length: 13 residues. The CDR3 nucleotides read TGCGCCAGCAGCCCTGACAGGCTGACTGAGGCTTTCTTT. Its protein is CASSPDRLTEAFF.

This clone has only a few counts. This chain links TRBV23-1 with TRBJ1-1; perhaps TRBD1 as D (5 bases). TRBV23-1 is identified as an open reading frame with a role that is uncertain. The CDR3 contains 17 residues. Deletions cut 4 bases from V and 3 bases from J, with 21 bases between. The CDR3 region is CASSPPGGRVEDTEAFF. The CDR3 coding sequence is TGCGCCAGCAGTCCCCCCGGGGGGAGGGTTGAGGACACTGAAGCTTTCTTT.

This rearrangement joins TRBV19 to TRBJ2-7; possible D gene TRBD1, 7 bases. CDR1 and CDR2 from the germline V gene are LNHDA and SQIVND (reference sequence). V was trimmed by 1 base and J by 2 bases, leaving 12 bases between them. The CDR3 loop spans 15 amino acids. The CDR3 loop is CASSIGPGGTYEQYF. In DNA, the CDR3 is TGTGCCAGTAGTATAGGGCCAGGGGGGACCTACGAGCAGTACTTC.

This chain uses TRBV9 with TRBJ2-2; a possible D gene is TRBD2 (6 bases). Trimming stripped 2 bases from V and 3 bases from J, with 8 bases between. The CDR3 sequence is 14 residues long. The germline gives CDR1 SGDLS, CDR2 YYNGEE. The CDR3 DNA reads as TGTGCCAGCAGCGTCGGGAGTGACACCGGGGAGCTGTTTTTT. It is translated as CASSVGSDTGELFF.

The chain couples TRBV19 to TRBJ2-5, with TRBD1 matching over 9 bases. The J call is uncertain, as TRBJ2-7 better fits the DNA end. CDR3 length: 14 residues. Germline-derived CDR1 and CDR2 are LNHDA and SQIVND (reference sequence). CDR3 region: CASSRTGVSYEQYF. For the CDR3, the DNA is TGTGCCAGTAGTAGGACAGGGGTCTCCTACGAGCAGTACTTC.

The V gene is TRBV7-9, the J gene TRBJ1-2; 9 nucleotides line up with TRBD1. This CDR3 is 14 amino acids long. Trimming took 1 base from V and 8 from J; bases not matched to a gene: 5. Germline V lookup: CDR1 SEHNR, CDR2 FQNEAQ (reference sequence). CDR3 residues: CASSLDRQGGGYTF. In nucleotides, the CDR3 is TGTGCCAGCAGCTTAGATCGACAGGGGGGGGGCTACACCTTC.

This clone was seen a few times. The CDR3 DNA sequence: TGTGCCAGCAGCTACCTAGCGGTTCCCTACGAGCAGTACTTC. It specifies CASSYLAVPYEQYF. The chain has TRBV6-5 and TRBJ2-7; 7 positions match TRBD2. With V trimmed by 6 bases and J by 2 bases, 7 bases remained unmatched. The CDR3 loop spans 14 amino acids. From germline, CDR1 is MNHEY and CDR2 SVGAGI.

The chain's CDR3 is CASSPFRGSNTEAFF. The DNA for the CDR3 is TGTGCCAGCAGCCCCTTCAGGGGTTCAAACACTGAAGCTTTCTTT. V and J are TRBV28 and TRBJ1-1; D is possibly TRBD1 (6 bases). Looked up from germline, CDR1 is MDHEN and CDR2 is SYDVKM. Trimming removed 6 bases at V and 2 bases at J, with 16 bases between. There are 15 residues in the CDR3. The full variable domain, rest sourced from reference TRBV28 and TRBJ1-1, is DVKVTQSSRYLVKRTGEKVFLECVQDMDHENMFWYRQDPGLGLRLIYFSYDVKMKEKGDIPEGYSVSREKKERFSLILESASTNQTSMYLCASSPFRGSNTEAFFGQGTRLTVV.

This sequence joins TRBV9 and TRBJ2-7; TRBD2 agrees at 7 bases. The V and J ends lost 0 bases and 0 bases, in that order; junction bases with no gene match: 9. Germline V lookup: CDR1 SGDLS, CDR2 YYNGEE. The CDR3 runs 17 residues. Written as DNA, the CDR3 is TGTGCCAGCAGCGTAGCTGTGACTAGCCTTGACTCCTACGAGCAGTACTTC. It codes for CASSVAVTSLDSYEQYF. Full variable domain (remainder filled in from reference TRBV9 and TRBJ2-7): DSGVTQTPKHLITATGQRVTLRCSPRSGDLSVYWYQQSLDQGLQFLIQYYNGEERAKGNILERFSAQQFPDLHSELNLSSLELGDSALYFCASSVAVTSLDSYEQYFGPGTRLTVT.

The V and J genes are TRBV6-6 and TRBJ1-2, with 8 bases that match TRBD1. The CDR3 extends over 16 amino acids. CDR1 and CDR2 from the germline V gene are MNHNY and SVGAGI (reference sequence). V gave up 5 bases and J gave up 0 bases; unmatched junction bases: 8. As DNA, the CDR3 is TGTGCCAGCAGTCATAACGACAGGGGTTCTAACTATGGCTACACCTTC. Translating it yields CASSHNDRGSNYGYTF.

The rearrangement uses TRBV27 and TRBJ2-7; weak D call: TRBD2 (5 bases). The V and J ends lost 6 bases and 6 bases respectively, with 30 bases between them. The germline V gene encodes CDR1 MNHEY and CDR2 SMNVEV (reference sequence). This CDR3 has 18 residues. Here the CDR3 DNA reads TGTGCCAGCAGCTCATTTTGGACCACCCCGGGTATCGGAGGCGAGCAGTACTTC. This sequence encodes CASSSFWTTPGIGGEQYF.

The V gene is TRBV7-8, the J gene TRBJ2-5, with unresolved D. CDR3 size: 16 residues. V dropped 1 base and J dropped 3 bases, with 15 bases sitting between them. CDR1 is SGHVS, CDR2 FQNEAQ, per germline. The CDR3 sequence is CASSLVKVRGEETQYF. The DNA for the CDR3 is TGTGCCAGCAGCTTAGTAAAGGTTCGTGGAGAAGAGACCCAGTACTTC.